This TCR beta chain was identified during a study of CD8 T cells in ankylosing spondylitis. From germline, CDR1 is MNHNS and CDR2 SASEGT. CDR3 length equals 15 residues. The trim removed 5 bases at V and 3 bases at J, leaving 7 bases unmatched. This clonotype was seen at least ten times. From the 5' RACE reads, TCRdb called clonotypes with MiXCR, one entry per CDR3 protein. Counted here are around 18,000 distinct CDR3 sequences, roughly 8.2% occurring once; the ten biggest clones make up around 37%. Sequenced material: blood. V gene TRBV6-1 combines with J gene TRBJ2-3; 8 nucleotides line up with TRBD1. The clonotype originates from a male donor with ankylosing spondylitis or in good health (not recorded which). CDR3 amino acids: CASSTPGQATDTQYF. The CDR3 DNA reads as TGTGCCAGCAGTACACCGGGACAGGCAACAGATACGCAGTATTTT.